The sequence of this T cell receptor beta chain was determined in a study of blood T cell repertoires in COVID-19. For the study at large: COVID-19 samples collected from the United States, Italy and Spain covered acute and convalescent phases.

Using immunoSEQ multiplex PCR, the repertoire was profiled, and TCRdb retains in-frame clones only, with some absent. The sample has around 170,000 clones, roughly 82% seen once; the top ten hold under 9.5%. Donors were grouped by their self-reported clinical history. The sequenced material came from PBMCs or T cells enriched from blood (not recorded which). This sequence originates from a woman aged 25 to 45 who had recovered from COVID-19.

The CDR3 sequence is CASSPHGASPYNEQFF. The CDR3, as DNA: TGTGCCAGCAGCCCCCATGGGGCCTCCCCCTACAATGAGCAGTTCTTC. The J gene is TRBJ2-1, the V gene TRBV7-3, with TRBD1 as a possible D gene (5 bases). Germline V gives CDR1 SGHTA, CDR2 FQGTGA. The CDR3 runs to 16 residues. Trimming pared 5 bases from V and 2 bases from J, leaving 16 bases between.